The 7 T cell receptor beta chains below were found in one sample sequenced in a study of beta chain features in type 1 diabetes (dated by TCRdb to the late 2010s). To prepare the library, the immunoSEQ multiplex PCR assay was applied. The entire isolated RNA was reverse transcribed using the High Capacity cDNA Reverse Transcription Kit, and thus expressed TCRB transcripts were sequenced. TCRdb limited this immuneACCESS table to in-frame rearrangements with V and J called. A share of clones is missing; checked studies link under half to unresolved V genes, and the rest is unexplained. The sample table holds approximately 160,000 clones, of which around 8.5% were seen once. The ten biggest clones cover 0.65% of the sample. Sequenced: central memory CD4+ T cells from blood. The receptors were gathered from a man in his late teens or twenties in good health.

The rearrangement joins TRBV4-1 to TRBJ1-5; 8 bases match TRBD1. The CDR3 sequence is 16 residues long. V shed 1 base and J 7 bases; nucleotides not matched to a gene: 9. CDR1 MGHRA and CDR2 YSYEKL come from the germline V gene. The CDR3 sequence: CASSQVAGGSGQPQHF. CDR3 bases: TGCGCCAGCAGCCAAGTGGCAGGGGGCTCGGGGCAGCCCCAGCATTTT.

The V gene is TRBV11-2, the J gene TRBJ1-5, with D unclear. The germline V gene has CDR1 SGHAT and CDR2 FQNNGV. This CDR3 is 14 amino acids long. V lost 0 bases, J lost 1 base, and 4 bases lay in between. CDR3 sequence (DNA): TGTGCCAGCAGCTTAGAGAGGAGCAATCAGCCCCAGCATTTT. It yields the protein CASSLERSNQPQHF.

V usage is TRBV6-5 and J usage is TRBJ2-7; tentatively, D is TRBD2 (5 bases). V was pared by 7 bases and J by 6 bases, with 22 bases between. The CDR3 totals 15 residues. In germline, CDR1 is MNHEY, CDR2 SVGAGI. The DNA for the CDR3 is TGTGCCAGCACTCCTGATCAGGCGGGCGGTAGCGAGCAGTACTTC. The encoded protein is CASTPDQAGGSEQYF.

This clone came up a few times. The gene calls are TRBV2 and TRBJ2-6; the D gene is possibly TRBD2 (6 bases). The germline CDR1 and CDR2 sequences are SNHLY and FYNNEI. V was shortened by 6 bases and J by 1 base, with 10 bases between the two germline ends. The CDR3 contains 15 residues. This CDR3 is CASRSGGSGANVLTF. DNA of the CDR3: TGTGCCAGCAGGTCCGGAGGGTCTGGGGCCAACGTCCTGACTTTC. The full variable domain, rest sourced from reference TRBV2 and TRBJ2-6, is EPEVTQTPSHQVTQMGQEVILRCVPISNHLYFYWYRQILGQKVEFLVSFYNNEISEKSEIFDDQFSVERPDGSNFTLKIRSTKLEDSAMYFCASRSGGSGANVLTFGAGSRLTVL.

This chain connects TRBV7-2 to TRBJ2-3, with 12 bases aligning to TRBD2. The CDR3 extends over 17 amino acids. Trimming at V came to 5 bases and at J to 0 bases, leaving 6 bases not matched to a gene. Germline assignment: CDR1 SGHTA and CDR2 FQGNSA. In nucleotides, the CDR3 is TGTGCCAGCAGCCAATCTAGCGGGGGGGCAAGCACAGATACGCAGTATTTT. It is translated as CASSQSSGGASTDTQYF.

V gene TRBV28 combines with J gene TRBJ1-5, with 8 bases aligning to TRBD1. This CDR3 region has 15 residues. Germline assignment: CDR1 MDHEN and CDR2 SYDVKM. V lost 7 bases and J lost 9; bases outside the gene matches: 14. In DNA, the CDR3 is TGTGCCAGCACCTTACAGGGACAGGCCCGCCGGCCCCAGCATTTT. Residues: CASTLQGQARRPQHF.

CDR3 region: CASSKAASGRPHEQFF. CDR3 nucleotide sequence: TGTGCCAGCAGCAAAGCAGCTAGCGGGAGGCCCCATGAGCAGTTCTTC. V and J are TRBV21-1 and TRBJ2-1; the table's D call TRBD2 went unverified against the DNA. TRBV21-1 is labeled a pseudogene. The CDR3 extends over 16 amino acids.